This TCR beta chain was sequenced for a study of metastatic and nonmetastatic thyroid tumors (dated by TCRdb to 2020 to 2022). For context, the study as a whole: For patients with malignant and with benign thyroid disease, the researchers compared repertoires between peripheral blood samples and tumor or nodule tissue samples.

Overall results and qualifications from the work: In both blood and tumor samples, malignant tumors were reported to have significantly higher TCR beta diversity than benign nodules.

Before undergoing thyroid surgery, none of the patients had been given any kind of treatment. Using T-cell receptor beta sequencing, the researchers looked back retrospectively at clinical samples from patients, gathered between about 2011 and 2018. Of note for this clone: Its antigen is unknown. Per-base qualities were not stored, and no clone one base away is much larger.

The method behind the library was PCR. These reads were obtained on an Illumina HiSeq 4000. High-throughput sequencing was used to profile the CDR3 region of the TCR beta-chain in every patient. Per the source publication's procedure: The researchers built a classifier to tell apart papillary thyroid cancer patients with distant metastasis, based on CDR3 differences among clinicopathological groups. To measure repertoire diversity the researchers used the Shannon index, while the Morisita-Horn index served to gauge how similar the tumor and blood repertoires were. Clones were called with MiXCR by TCRdb after fastp trimmed the public reads at Q25, and only in-frame beta chains were retained. For this entry, the V and J calls and clone size follow TCRdb and not the study's own pipeline. Within this sample are around 19,000 clones, with 15% to 19% of them counted one time only. In total, the top ten clones hold roughly 35% of the sample.

The CDR3 starts with the cysteine, ends with the phenylalanine, and has 16 residues. The entry retains the CDR3 DNA only, 48 bases that are in frame from base 1. Compared with germline, V lacks 3 bases and J lacks 2 bases; bases without a gene match: 4. CDR1 and CDR2 (SGHRS, YFSETQ) derive from the germline V gene. The sequencing input was blood. The chain employs TRBV5-1 and TRBJ2-1; 11 middle bases align to TRBD2. This clonotype was sampled from a female donor with papillary thyroid cancer or a benign thyroid nodule (not recorded which). Some clones in this sample may be carry-over from other donors' samples. The nucleotides read TGCGCCAGCAGCTCGACTAGCGGGGTAACCTACAATGAGCAGTTCTTC. The translation is CASSSTSGVTYNEQFF.